This T cell receptor (beta chain) was found in a study of OX40 agonist ivuxolimab in advanced cancers. The germline V gene encodes CDR1 GTSNPN and CDR2 SVGIG (reference sequence). This CDR3 has 13 amino acids. The V end lost 3 bases, the J end lost 5 bases, and 13 bases lay between the germline ends. Exclusion of a patient followed from autoimmune disease history or systemic immunosuppression. The method was immunoSEQ multiplex PCR; TCRdb's version includes in-frame clones alone and lacks a portion of them. Altogether tens of thousands of clones are present, approximately 88% being singletons, with the ten largest covering 56%.

The chain employs TRBV30 and TRBJ2-5, with no clear D. Material: CD4+ or CD8+ T cells sorted from blood, obtained in a trial of the OX40 agonist ivuxolimab. This receptor was obtained from an adult with an advanced solid tumor such as melanoma, head and neck, liver or kidney cancer. CDR3 protein: CAWSQPVGETQYF. The CDR3 nucleotides are TGTGCCTGGAGCCAACCGGTGGGGGAGACCCAGTACTTC.